The rows below give T cell receptor beta chains drawn from one sample of a study of CD8+CD57+ T cells in acquired aplastic anemia. One entry per CDR3 protein results from TCRdb running MiXCR on the reads. This table has about 220,000 distinct CDR3 sequences, around 43% appearing once. Specimen: sorted CD4+, CD8+, or CD8+CD57+ T cells (not recorded which) from PBMCs. The receptors originated from a human donor with aplastic anemia. Each CDR3 is given with its conserved first and last residue. Each record gives: J gene, clone size, D gene, V gene, CDR3 protein, CDR3 DNA. The D gene is left open where the match is weak. Clone sizes are given selectively: once, few, many, or a class where the clone is expanded.

>TRBJ2-1|NA|TRBD2|TRBV20-1
CSARNLGTSVYNEQFF
TGCAGTGCTAGGAATCTTGGGACTAGCGTCTACAATGAGCAGTTCTTC
>TRBJ2-1|NA|TRBD2|TRBV29-1
CSVGGTSGGYVEQFF
TGCAGCGTCGGGGGGACTAGCGGGGGGTACGTTGAGCAGTTCTTC
>TRBJ2-4|many|NA|TRBV7-2
CASSLFPGVGNIQYF
TGTGCCAGCAGCTTATTTCCAGGGGTCGGAAACATTCAGTACTTC
>TRBJ2-3|once|NA|TRBV9
CASSEGDTTDTQYF
TGTGCCAGCAGCGAAGGGGACACCACAGATACGCAGTATTTT
>TRBJ2-7|many|TRBD2|TRBV20-1
CSASDGTSGPWKQYF
TGCAGTGCCAGTGATGGGACTAGCGGCCCCTGGAAGCAGTACTTC
>TRBJ2-2|NA|NA|TRBV2
CAWRGQREAGELFF
TGTGCCTGGAGGGGACAGAGGGAGGCCGGGGAGCTGTTTTTT
>TRBJ2-1|NA|NA|TRBV20-1
CSATTDNEQFF
TGCAGTGCTACGACAGACAATGAGCAGTTCTTC
>TRBJ1-1|many|NA|TRBV5-1
CASSNDRFGTEAFF
TGCGCCAGCAGCAACGACAGGTTTGGCACTGAAGCTTTCTTT
>TRBJ1-6|few|TRBD1|TRBV7-9
CASSQNSQGYNSPLHF
TGTGCCAGCAGTCAAAACTCACAGGGGTATAATTCACCCCTCCACTTT
>TRBJ1-2|NA|NA|TRBV10-3
CAISEPAGDGHTF
TGTGCCATCAGTGAGCCGGCAGGGGACGGCCACACCTTC
>TRBJ2-3|NA|NA|TRBV5-6
CASSLETDTQYF
TGTGCCAGCAGCTTGGAAACAGATACGCAGTATTTT
>TRBJ1-5|few|TRBD1|TRBV20-1
CSASDRGNPNQPQHF
TGCAGTGCTAGTGACAGGGGGAATCCGAATCAGCCCCAGCATTTT
>TRBJ2-1|NA|TRBD2|TRBV24-1
CATKRLAGINEQFF
TGTGCCACCAAGAGACTAGCGGGGATCAATGAGCAGTTCTTC
>TRBJ2-2|NA|NA|TRBV2
CASSEALGELFF
TGTGCCAGCAGTGAAGCGCTGGGGGAGCTGTTTTTT
>TRBJ1-2|NA|TRBD1|TRBV15
CATSVNRGEGYTF
TGTGCCACCAGCGTAAACAGGGGCGAAGGCTACACCTTC
>TRBJ2-7|few|NA|TRBV10-3
CAISESGVAYEQYF
TGTGCCATCAGTGAGTCAGGGGTGGCCTACGAGCAGTACTTC
>TRBJ2-7|NA|NA|TRBV7-2
CASSTLLVYEQYF
TGTGCCAGCAGCACCTTGCTAGTCTACGAGCAGTACTTC
>TRBJ2-7|many|NA|TRBV25-1
CASSDRDTYEQYF
TGTGCCAGCAGTGACAGGGATACCTACGAGCAGTACTTC
>TRBJ1-2|NA|TRBD1|TRBV7-2
CASSLAGTGLWGYTF
TGTGCCAGCAGCTTAGCGGGGACAGGGCTTTGGGGCTACACCTTC
>TRBJ2-6|few|NA|TRBV2
CASRGHASGANVLTF
TGTGCCAGCAGAGGTCATGCCTCTGGGGCCAACGTCCTGACTTTC
>TRBJ1-4|NA|NA|TRBV29-1
CSVGNEKLFF
TGCAGCGTTGGAAATGAAAAACTGTTTTTT
>TRBJ1-3|NA|TRBD1|TRBV6-1
CASSGWDSSSGNTIYF
TGTGCCAGCAGTGGGTGGGACAGTTCCTCTGGAAACACCATATATTTT
>TRBJ1-3|many|NA|TRBV6-6
CASTLTGTGNTIYF
TGTGCCAGCACCCTCACAGGGACTGGAAACACCATATATTTT
>TRBJ1-1|many|NA|TRBV14
CASSQGAEAFF
TGTGCCAGCAGCCAGGGTGCTGAAGCTTTCTTT
>TRBJ1-6|NA|TRBD1|TRBV7-2
CASSRGTGYNSPLHF
TGTGCCAGCAGTCGTGGGACAGGGTATAATTCACCCCTCCACTTT
>TRBJ1-6|once|NA|TRBV2
CASSVAPNSPLHF
TGTGCCAGCAGTGTAGCCCCCAACTCACCCCTCCACTTT
>TRBJ2-3|NA|TRBD1|TRBV25-1
CASSKRQGQRDTQYF
TGTGCCAGTAGTAAACGACAGGGTCAGAGGGATACGCAGTATTTT
>TRBJ1-2|few|NA|TRBV6-2/TRBV6-3
CASTPSDFPETARF
TGTGCCAGCACTCCCTCGGACTTTCCCGAAACCGCGCGATTC
>TRBJ2-2|NA|NA|TRBV2
CASSEGPSGELFF
TGTGCCAGCAGTGAAGGGCCTAGCGGGGAGCTGTTTTTT
>TRBJ1-2|many|TRBD1|TRBV7-3
CASSLRGGTGDGYTF
TGTGCCAGCAGCTTGAGAGGGGGGACAGGGGATGGCTACACCTTC
>TRBJ2-7|few|TRBD2|TRBV25-1
CASSVSSGGAVEQYF
TGTGCCAGCAGCGTATCTAGCGGGGGGGCGGTCGAGCAGTACTTC
>TRBJ2-3|NA|TRBD2|TRBV20-1
CSLETPSGGTDTQYF
TGCAGCCTAGAGACCCCTAGCGGGGGGACTGATACGCAGTATTTT
>TRBJ2-1|many|NA|TRBV5-6
CASSLGPSLRTNEQFF
TGTGCCAGCAGCTTGGGTCCGTCCCTCAGGACCAATGAGCAGTTCTTC
>TRBJ1-1|few|NA|TRBV20-1
CSASHSLGSRSGTEAFF
TGCAGTGCTAGCCACTCACTTGGTAGTCGGTCGGGGACTGAAGCTTTCTTT
>TRBJ2-7|many|NA|TRBV28
CASSFPSSIEYEQYF
TGTGCCAGCAGTTTCCCCTCCTCCATAGAATACGAGCAGTACTTC
>TRBJ2-1|NA|NA|TRBV3-2
CASSQVTSAFYNEQFF
TGTGCCAGCAGCCAAGTTACTAGCGCGTTCTACAATGAGCAGTTCTTC
>TRBJ1-1|many|NA|TRBV13
CASSLPSTVNTEAFF
TGTGCCAGCAGCTTACCGTCAACAGTGAACACTGAAGCTTTCTTT
>TRBJ1-1|many|NA|TRBV13
CASSPRGEAEAFF
TGTGCCAGCAGCCCTAGGGGGGAGGCTGAAGCTTTCTTT
>TRBJ2-1|many|NA|TRBV7-2
CASSLFPGEGEQFF
TGTGCCAGCAGCTTATTTCCGGGAGAGGGTGAGCAGTTCTTC
>TRBJ2-7|few|NA|TRBV2
CARSLDSIAAYEQYF
TGTGCTAGAAGCCTGGACAGTATCGCCGCCTACGAGCAGTACTTC
>TRBJ1-1|NA|NA|TRBV6-1
CAGSRRPREAFF
TGTGCCGGCAGTCGGCGCCCTAGGGAGGCTTTCTTT
>TRBJ1-6|once|NA|TRBV4-3
CASSQDRSSDSPLHF
TGCGCCAGCAGCCAAGACAGGTCCAGTGATTCACCCCTCCACTTT
>TRBJ2-1|NA|TRBD2|TRBV2
CASSDRRLAGGHNEQFF
TGTGCCAGCAGTGATCGGAGACTAGCGGGGGGGCACAATGAGCAGTTCTTC
>TRBJ1-5|NA|TRBD1|TRBV7-9
CASSLVAGGNQPQHF
TGTGCCAGCAGCTTAGTGGCAGGGGGAAATCAGCCCCAGCATTTT
>TRBJ2-2|NA|TRBD2|TRBV20-1
CSGEGSSGELFF
TGCAGTGGGGAGGGGTCTAGCGGGGAGCTGTTTTTT
>TRBJ1-6|many|TRBD1|TRBV4-2
CASSQAGGGGSPLHF
TGTGCCAGCAGCCAAGCAGGGGGGGGAGGTTCACCCCTCCACTTT
>TRBJ1-1|once|TRBD1|TRBV24-1
CATSDRENTEAFF
TGTGCCACCTCGGACAGGGAGAACACTGAAGCTTTCTTT
>TRBJ2-5|many|NA|TRBV29-1
CSVEDPSAETQYF
TGCAGCGTTGAAGATCCCAGTGCGGAGACCCAGTACTTC
>TRBJ2-2|few|NA|TRBV7-2
CASSLGAGMTGELFF
TGTGCCAGCAGCTTAGGGGCAGGGATGACCGGGGAGCTGTTTTTT
>TRBJ1-1|many|NA|TRBV4-3
CASSQDRNTEAFF
TGTGCCAGCAGCCAAGACAGGAACACTGAAGCTTTCTTT
>TRBJ1-6|NA|TRBD1|TRBV7-2
CASSPRTGGPLHF
TGTGCCAGCAGCCCGAGGACAGGGGGACCCCTCCACTTT
>TRBJ1-5|many|NA|TRBV9
CASSEGGSNQPQHF
TGTGCCAGCAGCGAGGGGGGGAGCAATCAGCCCCAGCATTTT
>TRBJ2-5|NA|TRBD2|TRBV7-2
CASSLEVYGGETQYF
TGTGCCAGCAGCTTAGAAGTTTACGGGGGGGAGACCCAGTACTTC
>TRBJ2-7|many|NA|TRBV6-5
CASSRDPSGYEQYF
TGTGCCAGCAGCCGGGATCCCAGCGGCTACGAGCAGTACTTC